This note documents a single TCR beta chain sequence. V lost 6 bases to trimming and J lost 5 bases, with 19 bases between them. This CDR3 comprises 15 residues. The germline V gene encodes CDR1 SNHLY and CDR2 FYNNEI. The data derive from a study of blood T cell repertoires in COVID-19. Study background: Acute and convalescent COVID-19 specimens originated in the United States, Italy and Spain. PBMCs, B-cell-depleted T cells, or T cells were the source of the cDNA or gDNA that made up the material.

Data came from immunoSEQ multiplex PCR; TCRdb stores just in-frame clones and leaves some out. The sample lists about 350,000 clones; 86% were seen once. Seattle's cohort entered during active infection and was followed longitudinally. The source of this sequence is a woman in her sixties or seventies with COVID-19, enrolled during active disease. The sequenced sample consisted of peripheral blood. The chain recombines TRBV2 with TRBJ1-2, with D unresolved. The CDR3 loop is CASRAPTTTGYGYTF. The CDR3 bases are TGTGCCAGCAGGGCCCCTACTACTACCGGGTATGGCTACACCTTC.